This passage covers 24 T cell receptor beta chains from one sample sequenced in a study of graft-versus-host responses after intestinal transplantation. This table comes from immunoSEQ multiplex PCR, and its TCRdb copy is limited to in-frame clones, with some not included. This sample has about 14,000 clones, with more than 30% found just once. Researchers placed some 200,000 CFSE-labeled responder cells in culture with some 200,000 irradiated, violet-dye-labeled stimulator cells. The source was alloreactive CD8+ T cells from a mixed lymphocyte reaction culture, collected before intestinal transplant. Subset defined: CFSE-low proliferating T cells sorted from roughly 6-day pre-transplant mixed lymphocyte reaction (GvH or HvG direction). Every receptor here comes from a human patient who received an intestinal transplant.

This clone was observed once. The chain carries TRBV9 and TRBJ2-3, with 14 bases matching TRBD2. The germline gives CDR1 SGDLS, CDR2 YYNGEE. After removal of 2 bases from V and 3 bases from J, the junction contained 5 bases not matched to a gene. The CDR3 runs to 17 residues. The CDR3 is CASSVGTSGSWTDTQYF. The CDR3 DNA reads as TGTGCCAGCAGCGTGGGGACTAGCGGGAGTTGGACAGATACGCAGTATTTT.

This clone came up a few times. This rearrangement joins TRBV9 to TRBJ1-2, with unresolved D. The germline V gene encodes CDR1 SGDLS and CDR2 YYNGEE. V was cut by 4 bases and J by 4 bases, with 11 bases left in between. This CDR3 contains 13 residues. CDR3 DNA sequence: TGTGCCAGCAGCCCATCTGACACCTATGGCTACACCTTC. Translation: CASSPSDTYGYTF. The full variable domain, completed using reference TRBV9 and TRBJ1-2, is DSGVTQTPKHLITATGQRVTLRCSPRSGDLSVYWYQQSLDQGLQFLIQYYNGEERAKGNILERFSAQQFPDLHSELNLSSLELGDSALYFCASSPSDTYGYTFGSGTRLTVV.

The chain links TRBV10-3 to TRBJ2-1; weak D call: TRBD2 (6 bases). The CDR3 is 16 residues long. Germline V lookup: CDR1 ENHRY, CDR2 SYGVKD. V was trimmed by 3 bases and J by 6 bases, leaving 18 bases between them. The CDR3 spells CAISDWDRRAGNEQFF. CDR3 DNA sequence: TGTGCCATCAGTGATTGGGATAGGAGAGCGGGCAATGAGCAGTTCTTC.

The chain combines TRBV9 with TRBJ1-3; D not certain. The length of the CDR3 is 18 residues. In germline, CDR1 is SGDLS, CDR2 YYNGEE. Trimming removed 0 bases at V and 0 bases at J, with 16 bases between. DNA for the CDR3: TGTGCCAGCAGCGTAGGACCTGTCGGGAGGGTCTCTGGAAACACCATATATTTT. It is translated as CASSVGPVGRVSGNTIYF.

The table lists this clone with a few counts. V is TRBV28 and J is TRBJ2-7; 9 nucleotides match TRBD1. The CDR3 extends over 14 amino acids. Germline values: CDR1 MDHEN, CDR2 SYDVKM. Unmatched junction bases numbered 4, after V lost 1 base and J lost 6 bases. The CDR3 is CASSLSGTGPEQYF. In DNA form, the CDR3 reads TGTGCCAGCAGTTTATCCGGGACAGGGCCCGAGCAGTACTTC.

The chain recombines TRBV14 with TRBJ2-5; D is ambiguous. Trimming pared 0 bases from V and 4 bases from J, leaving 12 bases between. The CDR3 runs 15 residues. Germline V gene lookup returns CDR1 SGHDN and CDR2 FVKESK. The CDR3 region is CASSQEYRTGETQYF. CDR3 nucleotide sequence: TGTGCCAGCAGCCAAGAGTACCGCACGGGAGAGACCCAGTACTTC.

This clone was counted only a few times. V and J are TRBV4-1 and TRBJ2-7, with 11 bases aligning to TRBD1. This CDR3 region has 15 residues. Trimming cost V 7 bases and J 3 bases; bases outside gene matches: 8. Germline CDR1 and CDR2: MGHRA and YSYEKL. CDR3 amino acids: CASNLRTGGYYEQYF. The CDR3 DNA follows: TGCGCCAGCAACCTCCGGACAGGGGGCTACTACGAGCAGTACTTC.

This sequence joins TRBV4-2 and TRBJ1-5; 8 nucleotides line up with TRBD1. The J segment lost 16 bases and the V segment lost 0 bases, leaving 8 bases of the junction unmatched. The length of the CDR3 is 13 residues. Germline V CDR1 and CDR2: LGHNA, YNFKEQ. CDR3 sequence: CASSQDLGQVGHF. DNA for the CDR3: TGTGCCAGCAGCCAAGATCTGGGACAGGTGGGACATTTT.

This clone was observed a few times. The CDR3 loop is CASSPGIYTGELFF. The CDR3 nucleotides read TGTGCCAGTAGCCCCGGGATATACACCGGGGAGCTGTTTTTT. The chain joins TRBV19 to TRBJ2-2; maybe TRBD2 (5 bases). This CDR3 is 14 amino acids long. Trimming took 6 bases from V and 3 from J, leaving 11 bases between them. Germline lookup yields CDR1 LNHDA and CDR2 SQIVND (reference sequence).

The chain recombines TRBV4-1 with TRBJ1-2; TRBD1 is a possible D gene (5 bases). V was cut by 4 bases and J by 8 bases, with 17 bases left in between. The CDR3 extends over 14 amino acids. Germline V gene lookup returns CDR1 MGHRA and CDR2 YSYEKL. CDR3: CASSRQGGEDGYTF. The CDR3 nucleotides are TGCGCCAGCAGCCGTCAAGGAGGGGAGGACGGCTACACCTTC.

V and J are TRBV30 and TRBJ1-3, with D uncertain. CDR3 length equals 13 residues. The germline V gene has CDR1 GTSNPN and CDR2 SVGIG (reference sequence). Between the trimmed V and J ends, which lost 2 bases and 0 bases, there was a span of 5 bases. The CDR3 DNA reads TGTGCCTGGAGTTGGCTCTCTGGAAACACCATATATTTT. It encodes CAWSWLSGNTIYF.

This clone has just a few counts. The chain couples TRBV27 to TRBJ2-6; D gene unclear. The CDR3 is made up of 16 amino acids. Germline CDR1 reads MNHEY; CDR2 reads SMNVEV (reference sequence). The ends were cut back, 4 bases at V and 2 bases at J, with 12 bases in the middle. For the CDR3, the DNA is TGTGCCAGCAGTTCTACCTTAACAGCTGGGGCCAACGTCCTGACTTTC. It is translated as CASSSTLTAGANVLTF.

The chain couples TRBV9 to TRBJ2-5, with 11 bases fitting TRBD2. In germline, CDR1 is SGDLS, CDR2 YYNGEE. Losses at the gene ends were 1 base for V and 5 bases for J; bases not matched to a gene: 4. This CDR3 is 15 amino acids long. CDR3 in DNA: TGTGCCAGCAGCGTAACTAGCGGGAGCGGGGAGACCCAGTACTTC. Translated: CASSVTSGSGETQYF.

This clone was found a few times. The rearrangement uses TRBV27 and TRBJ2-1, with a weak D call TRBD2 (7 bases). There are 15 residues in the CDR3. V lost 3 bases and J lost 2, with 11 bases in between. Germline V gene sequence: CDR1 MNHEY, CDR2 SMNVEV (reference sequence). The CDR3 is CASSFAGAAYNEQFF. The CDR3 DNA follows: TGTGCCAGCAGTTTTGCGGGGGCCGCCTACAATGAGCAGTTCTTC.

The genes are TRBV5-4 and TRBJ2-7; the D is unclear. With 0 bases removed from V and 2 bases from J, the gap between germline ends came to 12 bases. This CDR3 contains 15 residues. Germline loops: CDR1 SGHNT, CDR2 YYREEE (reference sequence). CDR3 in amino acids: CASSLVAGSTYEQYF. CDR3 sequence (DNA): TGTGCCAGCAGCTTGGTGGCAGGAAGTACCTACGAGCAGTACTTC.

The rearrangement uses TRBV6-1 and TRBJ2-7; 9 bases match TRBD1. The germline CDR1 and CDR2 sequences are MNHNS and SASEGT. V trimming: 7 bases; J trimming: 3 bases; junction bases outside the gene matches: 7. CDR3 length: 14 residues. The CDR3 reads CASTGGQGYYEQYF. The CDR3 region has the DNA TGTGCCAGCACCGGGGGACAGGGATACTACGAGCAGTACTTC.

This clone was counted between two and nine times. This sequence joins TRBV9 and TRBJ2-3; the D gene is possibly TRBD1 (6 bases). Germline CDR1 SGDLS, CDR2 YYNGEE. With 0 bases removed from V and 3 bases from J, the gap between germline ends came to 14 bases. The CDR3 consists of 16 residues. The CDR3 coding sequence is TGTGCCAGCAGCGTAGTGTATGGGGGCTTTACAGATACGCAGTATTTT. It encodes CASSVVYGGFTDTQYF. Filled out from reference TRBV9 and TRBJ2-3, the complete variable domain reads DSGVTQTPKHLITATGQRVTLRCSPRSGDLSVYWYQQSLDQGLQFLIQYYNGEERAKGNILERFSAQQFPDLHSELNLSSLELGDSALYFCASSVVYGGFTDTQYFGPGTRLTVL.

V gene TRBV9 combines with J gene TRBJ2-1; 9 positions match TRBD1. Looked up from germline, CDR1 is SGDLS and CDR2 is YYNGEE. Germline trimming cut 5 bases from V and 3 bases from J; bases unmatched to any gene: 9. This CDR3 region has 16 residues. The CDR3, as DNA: TGTGCCAGCAGTCCCGCAACGGGACAGGGCTACAATGAGCAGTTCTTC. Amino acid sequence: CASSPATGQGYNEQFF.

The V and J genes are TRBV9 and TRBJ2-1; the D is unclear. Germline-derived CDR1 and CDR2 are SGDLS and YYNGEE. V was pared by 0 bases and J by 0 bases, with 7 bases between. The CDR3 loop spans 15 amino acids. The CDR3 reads CASSVDPSSYNEQFF. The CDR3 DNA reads TGTGCCAGCAGCGTAGATCCGAGCTCCTACAATGAGCAGTTCTTC.

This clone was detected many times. This chain's CDR3 is CASSPSPRSYNEQFF. The CDR3 DNA is TGTGCCAGCAGCCCCAGTCCCCGCTCCTACAATGAGCAGTTCTTC. This sequence joins TRBV9 and TRBJ2-1; D gene ambiguous. Germline-derived CDR1 and CDR2 are SGDLS and YYNGEE. The CDR3 covers 15 residues. Trimming left V 4 bases short and J 0 bases short, with 11 bases between.

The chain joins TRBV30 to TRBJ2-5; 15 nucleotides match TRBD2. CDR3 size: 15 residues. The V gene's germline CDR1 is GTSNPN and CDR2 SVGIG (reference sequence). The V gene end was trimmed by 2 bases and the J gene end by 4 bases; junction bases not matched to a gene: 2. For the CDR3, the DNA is TGTGCCTGGAGTAAGGGACTAGCGGGGGGAGAGACCCAGTACTTC. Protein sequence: CAWSKGLAGGETQYF.

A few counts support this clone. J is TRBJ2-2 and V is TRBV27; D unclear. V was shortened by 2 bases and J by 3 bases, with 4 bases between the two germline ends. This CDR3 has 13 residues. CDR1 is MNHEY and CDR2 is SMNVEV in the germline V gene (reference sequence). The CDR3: CASSLTDTGELFF. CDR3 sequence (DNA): TGTGCCAGCAGTTTAACGGACACCGGGGAGCTGTTTTTT.

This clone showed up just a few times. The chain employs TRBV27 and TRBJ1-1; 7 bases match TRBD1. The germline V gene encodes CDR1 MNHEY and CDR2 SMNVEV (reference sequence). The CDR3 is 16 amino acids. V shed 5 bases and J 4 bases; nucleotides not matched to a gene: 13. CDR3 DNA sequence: TGTGCCAGCAGTCCAATCCCCCCAGGGGGAGTCACTGAAGCTTTCTTT. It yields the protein CASSPIPPGGVTEAFF.

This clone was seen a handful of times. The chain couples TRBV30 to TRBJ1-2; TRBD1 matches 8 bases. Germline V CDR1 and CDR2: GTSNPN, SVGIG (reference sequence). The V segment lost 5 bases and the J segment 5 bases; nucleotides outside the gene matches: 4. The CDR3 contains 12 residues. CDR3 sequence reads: CAWAGGAYGYTF. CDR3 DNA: TGTGCCTGGGCAGGGGGCGCGTATGGCTACACCTTC. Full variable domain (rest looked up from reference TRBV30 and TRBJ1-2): SQTIHQWPATLVQPVGSPLSLECTVEGTSNPNLYWYRQAAGRGLQLLFYSVGIGQISSEVPQNLSASRPQDRQFILSSKKLLLSDSGFYLCAWAGGAYGYTFGSGTRLTVV.